The 27 T cell receptor beta chains listed next were all sequenced from one sample in a study of Graves' ophthalmopathy and Graves' hyperthyroidism. The authors amplified TCR beta CDR3 regions, and they did so from RNA transcripts for repertoire sequencing. An initial RT-PCR round employing HTBI primers preceded a second-round multiplex PCR. TCRdb recomputed calls from the multiplex PCR reads with MiXCR, one row per CDR3 protein. The sample lists about 620,000 distinct CDR3 sequences, 20% to 25% seen once, with more than 5.5% in the top ten. Sample: peripheral blood. The receptors were gathered from a woman in her late teens or twenties with stable Graves' hyperthyroidism. Some clones in this sample may be carry-over from other donors' samples.

In this sample, this clonotype turned up many times. The V call is TRBV15, the J call TRBJ1-2; D is unresolved. This CDR3 is 13 amino acids long. Germline values: CDR1 LNHNV, CDR2 YYDKDF (reference sequence). V lost 1 base to trimming and J lost 4 bases, with 7 bases between them. The DNA of the CDR3 is TGTGCCACCAGCAGAGTTGAAGGCTATGGCTACACCTTC. Translation gives CATSRVEGYGYTF. The variable domain in full, with the rest retrieved from reference TRBV15 and TRBJ1-2, is DAMVIQNPRYQVTQFGKPVTLSCSQTLNHNVMYWYQQKSSQAPKLLFHYYDKDFNNEADTPDNFQSRRPNTSFCFLDIRSPGLGDTAMYLCATSRVEGYGYTFGSGTRLTVV.

This chain joins TRBV6-2 or TRBV6-3 and TRBJ2-7; D remains unclear. CDR1 is MNHEY and CDR2 is SVGEGT in the germline V gene. CDR3 length: 11 amino acids. V was trimmed by 6 bases and J by 7 bases, leaving 10 bases between them. The CDR3 protein is CASRDLQEQYF. DNA of the CDR3: TGTGCCAGCAGGGACCTTCAGGAGCAGTACTTC.

For this clonotype: A much larger clone is a single base away; this may be a read error. This chain links TRBV19 with TRBJ2-2, with D unclear. This CDR3 is built from 12 residues. V lost 5 bases to trimming and J lost 6 bases, with 7 bases between them. The germline gives CDR1 LNHDA, CDR2 SQIVND (reference sequence). CDR3: CASSPSAGELFF. The CDR3 DNA reads as TGTGCCAGTAGTCCCTCGGCCGGGGAGCTGTTTTTT.

This chain uses TRBV6-1 with TRBJ1-2, with a tentative D call TRBD1 (6 bases). Trimming stripped 6 bases from V and 7 bases from J, with 15 bases between. This CDR3 contains 13 residues. Germline loops: CDR1 MNHNS, CDR2 SASEGT. CDR3 protein: CASRVHREAGYTF. The CDR3 nucleotides read TGTGCCAGCAGAGTTCACAGGGAGGCTGGCTACACCTTC.

This clonotype was picked up many times. The rearrangement links TRBV7-7 to TRBJ2-7, with 10 positions matching TRBD1. The CDR3 is 13 amino acids. J gave up 10 bases and V 5 bases, and 8 bases lay outside the gene matches. Germline V lookup: CDR1 SSHAT, CDR2 FNYEAQ (reference sequence). The chain's CDR3 is CASSDRDRGHQYF. The CDR3, as DNA: TGTGCCAGCAGCGACCGGGACAGGGGTCATCAGTACTTC.

The chain combines TRBV30 with TRBJ1-3; no reliable D call. The CDR3 spans 15 residues. Germline V gene sequence: CDR1 GTSNPN, CDR2 SVGIG (reference sequence). Trimming removed 0 bases at V and 0 bases at J, with 9 bases between. The chain's CDR3 is CAWSVHLFSGNTIYF. DNA for the CDR3: TGTGCCTGGAGTGTACATCTGTTCTCTGGAAACACCATATATTTT.

This clonotype was recorded at least ten times. The gene calls are TRBV12-3 or TRBV12-4 and TRBJ1-6; D possibly corresponds to TRBD1 (6 bases). The V end lost 7 bases, the J end lost 7 bases, and 14 bases lay between the germline ends. This CDR3 comprises 14 residues. The CDR3 loop reads CASTRDRRNSPLHF. The CDR3 DNA follows: TGTGCCAGCACCCGAGACAGGAGGAATTCACCCCTCCACTTT.

In its sample, this clonotype was seen a few times. In DNA, the CDR3 is TGTGCCAGCAGTGAAGAAGGCAGGGAGGGCTATGGCTACACCTTC. Its protein product is CASSEEGREGYGYTF. This chain uses TRBV2 with TRBJ1-2, with D possibly TRBD1 on 5 matching bases. The CDR3 is 15 residues long. Germline CDR1 SNHLY, CDR2 FYNNEI. V was cut by 1 base and J by 4 bases, with 13 bases left in between.

This clonotype has at least ten counts. The chain combines TRBV28 with TRBJ2-5, with TRBD2 matching over 11 bases. The CDR3 has 16 residues. Unmatched junction bases numbered 8, after V lost 3 bases and J lost 5 bases. Looked up from germline, CDR1 is MDHEN and CDR2 is SYDVKM. For the CDR3, the DNA is TGTGCCAGCAGTTTCCAGACGGCTAGCGGGGGGGAGACCCAGTACTTC. Amino acids: CASSFQTASGGETQYF.

This clonotype was seen ten or more times. The chain links TRBV6-5 to TRBJ2-5; D is possibly TRBD1 or TRBD2 (5 bases each). The germline V and J ends were trimmed by 2 bases and 1 base, with 11 bases remaining between them. The CDR3 runs to 15 residues. CDR1 and CDR2 from the germline V gene are MNHEY and SVGAGI. Written as DNA, the CDR3 is TGTGCCAGCAGTTACGGGGACGGCCTCCAAGAGACCCAGTACTTC. This codes for CASSYGDGLQETQYF.

This clonotype was seen ten or more times. CDR3 sequence: CASSPMGVGVQETQYF. In nucleotides, the CDR3 is TGTGCCAGCAGTCCAATGGGCGTAGGCGTGCAAGAGACCCAGTACTTC. V is TRBV28 and J is TRBJ2-5; D remains unclear. CDR3 size: 16 residues. Germline V gene sequence: CDR1 MDHEN, CDR2 SYDVKM. Trimming cost V 5 bases and J 2 bases, with 18 bases left between them.

This clonotype showed up many times. The chain couples TRBV2 to TRBJ2-2; maybe TRBD2 (6 bases). Germline CDR1 SNHLY, CDR2 FYNNEI. The CDR3 is made up of 14 amino acids. Trimming cost V 8 bases and J 4 bases, with 14 bases left between them. CDR3 in DNA: TGTGCCAGCGTGGCGGGACGAGTCACCGGGGAGCTGTTTTTT. It codes for CASVAGRVTGELFF.

This chain joins TRBV6-1 and TRBJ1-2; D is ambiguous. Germline V gives CDR1 MNHNS, CDR2 SASEGT. V dropped 4 bases and J dropped 10 bases, with 7 bases sitting between them. This CDR3 is 10 amino acids long. CDR3 in DNA: TGTGCCAGCAGTGGGGGTGTCTACACCTTC. Encoded protein: CASSGGVYTF.

A few counts support this clonotype. V gene TRBV4-1 combines with J gene TRBJ2-7; the D gene is possibly TRBD2 (5 bases). The CDR3 is 14 residues long. The V and J ends lost 0 bases and 2 bases respectively, with 8 bases between them. Germline CDR1 MGHRA, CDR2 YSYEKL. The CDR3 region is CASSQDSVTYEQYF. As DNA, the CDR3 is TGCGCCAGCAGCCAAGATAGCGTAACCTACGAGCAGTACTTC.

The genes are TRBV7-8 and TRBJ1-2; the match to TRBD1 covers 7 bases. CDR3 length: 14 residues. Germline CDR1 and CDR2: SGHVS and FQNEAQ. Unmatched junction bases numbered 7, after V lost 5 bases and J lost 4 bases. CDR3 coding DNA: TGTGCCAGCAGCACACTTGGACAGGCCTATGGCTACACCTTC. It codes for CASSTLGQAYGYTF.

In its sample, this clonotype was seen many times. The chain couples TRBV2 to TRBJ1-1, with D perhaps TRBD1 (6 bases). V shed 7 bases and J shed 3 bases, with 9 bases lying between them. Germline V gene data show CDR1 as SNHLY and CDR2 as FYNNEI. CDR3 size: 12 residues. The CDR3 spells CASIGGHTEAFF. CDR3 in DNA: TGTGCCAGCATAGGGGGGCACACTGAAGCTTTCTTT.

This clonotype was counted between two and nine times. Possible read error: a much larger clone is one base away. V and J are TRBV20-1 and TRBJ1-6; TRBD1 is a possible D gene (5 bases). CDR3 length: 13 amino acids. CDR1 is DFQATT and CDR2 is SNEGSKA in the germline V gene (reference sequence). CDR3 nucleotide sequence: TGCAGTACAAAAGGAAGGGGAAATTCACACCTCCACTTT. This codes for CSTKGRGNSHLHF.

This clonotype was seen only a few times. V is TRBV7-9 and J is TRBJ1-5, with 7 bases identical to TRBD1. V was clipped by 3 bases and J by 6 bases; unmatched bases: 5. Germline-derived CDR1 and CDR2 are SEHNR and FQNEAQ (reference sequence). There are 14 residues in the CDR3. The CDR3 here is CASSFAGGGQPQHF. CDR3 nucleotides: TGTGCCAGCAGCTTCGCAGGGGGAGGTCAGCCCCAGCATTTT.

Here the CDR3 DNA reads TGTGCCAGCAGCACCGGGCAGGGTAGCGTTTTGGGCAATCAGCCCCAGCATTTT. It codes for CASSTGQGSVLGNQPQHF. The chain is built from TRBV12-3 or TRBV12-4 and TRBJ1-5, with D perhaps matching TRBD1 (5 bases). CDR3 size: 18 residues. V lost 6 bases and J 2 bases, leaving 23 bases between the germline ends.

On this clonotype itself: An end of the junction does not agree with germline; a read error may underlie this. The V call is TRBV13, the J call TRBJ2-5; D possibly corresponds to TRBD2 (6 bases). Germline-derived CDR1 and CDR2 are PRHDT and FYEKMQ (reference sequence). This CDR3 region has 15 residues. The CDR3, as DNA: TGTGCCAGCAGCGGAACGGGAGTCCAACAAGAGTCCCAGTACTTC. The encoded protein is CASSGTGVQQESQYF.

In its sample, this clonotype was seen a few times. The chain carries TRBV9 and TRBJ1-1; D unresolved. The ends were cut back, 3 bases at V and 0 bases at J, with 15 bases in the middle. The CDR3 contains 16 residues. The germline V gene has CDR1 SGDLS and CDR2 YYNGEE. CDR3 in amino acids: CASSESIGIMNTEAFF. In nucleotides, the CDR3 is TGTGCCAGCAGCGAGAGTATCGGAATAATGAACACTGAAGCTTTCTTT.

This clonotype has ten or more counts. The J gene is TRBJ2-7, the V gene TRBV6-2 or TRBV6-3, with 8 bases identical to TRBD1. After removal of 4 bases from V and 2 bases from J, the junction contained 1 base not matched to a gene. Germline V gene lookup returns CDR1 MNHEY and CDR2 SVGEGT. CDR3 size: 13 residues. DNA of the CDR3: TGTGCCAGCAGTTGGGGACAGGCCTACGAGCAGTACTTC. Its protein product is CASSWGQAYEQYF.

This clonotype occurred many times. The V and J genes are TRBV7-2 and TRBJ1-2; 10 bases are a match to TRBD1. The trim removed 11 bases at V and 4 bases at J, leaving 10 bases unmatched. This CDR3 spans 14 amino acids. CDR1 and CDR2 from the germline V gene are SGHTA and FQGNSA. The CDR3 protein is CAGGGGQGTYGYTF. Here the CDR3 DNA reads TGTGCCGGAGGGGGGGGACAGGGGACCTATGGCTACACCTTC.

In its sample, this clonotype was seen many times. V usage is TRBV7-2 and J usage is TRBJ1-5; a weak D match, TRBD1 (6 bases). Trimming took off 3 bases at V and 6 bases at J, with 12 bases between the two ends. The CDR3 loop spans 14 amino acids. The germline gives CDR1 SGHTA, CDR2 FQGNSA. CDR3 in amino acids: CASSFQGYPQPQHF. CDR3 coding DNA: TGTGCCAGCAGCTTCCAGGGGTATCCTCAGCCCCAGCATTTT.

The chain combines TRBV20-1 with TRBJ2-2, with TRBD2 matching 8 bases. Trimming removed 0 bases from V and 6 bases from J; junction bases left unmatched: 9. Per the germline V gene, CDR1 is DFQATT and CDR2 is SNEGSKA (reference sequence). This CDR3 is 16 amino acids long. CDR3 sequence reads: CSARDIAGTKAGELFF. CDR3 bases: TGCAGTGCTAGAGATATAGCGGGGACCAAGGCCGGGGAGCTGTTTTTT.

About this clonotype: A clone one base away is much larger, so this may be a read error. The chain couples TRBV6-4 to TRBJ1-3; D ambiguous. With 2 bases removed from V and 4 bases from J, the gap between germline ends came to 15 bases. Germline V gene sequence: CDR1 MRHNA, CDR2 SNTAGT. The CDR3 contains 16 residues. The CDR3 loop is CASSDGYQRIGNTIYF. CDR3 coding DNA: TGTGCCAGCAGTGACGGGTACCAACGCATAGGAAACACCATATATTTT.

This clonotype has a count of ten or more. The CDR3 region has the DNA TGTGCCAGCACCCTACTAGCGGGGGGAACCGGGGAGCTGTTTTTT. Its translation: CASTLLAGGTGELFF. The chain carries TRBV27 and TRBJ2-2; the match to TRBD2 covers 12 bases. Germline V gene lookup returns CDR1 MNHEY and CDR2 SMNVEV (reference sequence). The CDR3 is 15 residues long. V shed 7 bases and J 5 bases; nucleotides not matched to a gene: 5.